Described below is a single T cell receptor (beta chain) sequence and its context. Researchers sorted participants into cohorts using their self-reported clinical history. This record belongs to a study of blood T cell repertoires in COVID-19. Study context: The United States, Italy and Spain were the sources of the acute and convalescent COVID-19 samples.

The V segment lost 2 bases and the J segment 3 bases; nucleotides outside the gene matches: 4. This CDR3 contains 15 residues. Germline lookup yields CDR1 KGHSH and CDR2 LQKENI. Per the authors' pipeline: By means of reference gene primer amplification, nucleated cell counts were estimated. The table came from immunoSEQ multiplex PCR; TCRdb's copy has only in-frame clones and leaves some out. The DNA gave D and trimming, while V, J and clone size come from that table. The repertoire holds fewer than 250,000 clones, with about 83% as singletons. The sequencing sample was made of PBMCs or T cells enriched from blood (not recorded which). V and J are TRBV18 and TRBJ2-7, with 10 nucleotides matching TRBD2. This clonotype was obtained from a woman aged 45-60 years who had recovered from COVID-19. The CDR3 is CASSPSSGGLYEQYF. The CDR3 nucleotides are TGTGCCAGCTCACCATCTAGCGGGGGCCTCTACGAGCAGTACTTC.